The 7 T cell receptor beta chains below come from one sample, sequenced in a study of tissue T cells after allogeneic stem cell transplantation. Here immunoSEQ multiplex PCR was the method, and the copy in TCRdb shows in-frame clones only, minus some. The table records about 3,300 clones, about 70% of them present only once. The specimen was tissue from the right colon, collected at autopsy. The receptors come from an older male donor with lung cancer.

This clone appeared a few times. The J gene is TRBJ1-5, the V gene TRBV4-3; 8 bases line up with TRBD1. V was clipped by 0 bases and J by 5 bases; unmatched bases: 6. Germline CDR1 and CDR2: LGHNA and YSLEER. CDR3 length equals 16 residues. The CDR3 here is CASSQDRQGAHQPQHF. The CDR3 DNA reads TGCGCCAGCAGCCAAGATCGCCAGGGGGCTCATCAGCCCCAGCATTTT.

This rearrangement joins TRBV27 to TRBJ2-3; D perhaps matches TRBD2 (6 bases). Germline CDR1 reads MNHEY; CDR2 reads SMNVEV (reference sequence). Trimming stripped 6 bases from V and 0 bases from J, with 13 bases between. The CDR3 loop spans 15 amino acids. The CDR3 sequence is CASRTLATSTDTQYF. CDR3 DNA: TGTGCCAGCAGGACTCTAGCGACTAGCACAGATACGCAGTATTTT.

The chain links TRBV20-1 to TRBJ2-7; D remains unclear. Trimming took 4 bases from V and 2 from J, leaving 6 bases between them. The CDR3 consists of 11 residues. CDR1 and CDR2 (germline): DFQATT, SNEGSKA (reference sequence). In DNA form, the CDR3 reads TGCAGTGCTACCTACGCCTACGAGCAGTACTTC. Translation: CSATYAYEQYF.

CDR3 amino acids: CASSEYQSGELFF. CDR3 DNA sequence: TGTGCCAGCAGCGAATACCAATCCGGGGAGCTGTTTTTT. This sequence joins TRBV14 and TRBJ2-2; D is unresolved. Between the trimmed V and J ends, which lost 5 bases and 6 bases, there was a span of 10 bases. CDR1 is SGHDN, CDR2 FVKESK, per germline. This CDR3 has 13 residues.

The chain recombines TRBV13 with TRBJ2-1; TRBD2 matches at 8 bases. Looked up from germline, CDR1 is PRHDT and CDR2 is FYEKMQ (reference sequence). The CDR3 runs to 16 residues. With V trimmed by 5 bases and J by 7 bases, 13 bases remained unmatched. DNA of the CDR3: TGTGCCAGCAGCATCGGGACGGGGGGGCCGCGGAATGAGCAGTTCTTC. This encodes CASSIGTGGPRNEQFF.

The chain uses TRBV5-5 and TRBJ2-2, with no clear D. V was pared by 3 bases and J by 3 bases, with 9 bases between. The CDR3 totals 14 residues. Germline CDR1 and CDR2: SGHKS and YYEKEE (reference sequence). The CDR3 reads CASSWVVDTGELFF. In DNA, the CDR3 is TGTGCCAGCAGCTGGGTCGTAGACACCGGGGAGCTGTTTTTT.

The rearrangement joins TRBV6-2 or TRBV6-3 to TRBJ2-7; D gene ambiguous. Trimming removed 6 bases at V and 5 bases at J, with 8 bases between. Per germline, CDR1 MNHEY and CDR2 SVGEGT. This CDR3 is 11 amino acids long. CDR3 amino acids: CASSPSHEQYF. Written as DNA, the CDR3 is TGTGCCAGCAGCCCGTCGCACGAGCAGTACTTC.